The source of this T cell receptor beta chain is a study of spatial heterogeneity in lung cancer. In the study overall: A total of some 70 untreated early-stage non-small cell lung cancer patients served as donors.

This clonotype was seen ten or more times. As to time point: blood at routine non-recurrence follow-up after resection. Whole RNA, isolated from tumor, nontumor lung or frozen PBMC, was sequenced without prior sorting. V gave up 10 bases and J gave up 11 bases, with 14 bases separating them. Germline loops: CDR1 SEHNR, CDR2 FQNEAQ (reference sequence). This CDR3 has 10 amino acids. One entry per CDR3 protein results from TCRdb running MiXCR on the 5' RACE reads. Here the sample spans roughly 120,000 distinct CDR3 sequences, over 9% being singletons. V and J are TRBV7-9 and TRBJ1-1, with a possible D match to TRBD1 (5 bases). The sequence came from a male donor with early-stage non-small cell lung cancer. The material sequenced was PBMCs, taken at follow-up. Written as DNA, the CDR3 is TGTGCCACGGATATCGGGGACGCTTTCTTT. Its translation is CATDIGDAFF.